This entry features one T cell receptor (beta chain) sequence. This clonotype was picked up a small number of times. The antigen it binds to is not known. No base quality values were provided; no much bigger clone lies one nucleotide off. All donors were healthy Caucasians. Three pairs of female monozygotic twins, all aged roughly 18 to 29 years, made up the twin cohort. Positive isolation kits from Invitrogen were used to isolate the CD4+ and CD8+ T cell populations. These data belong to a study of identical twins (dated by TCRdb to between 2015 and 2016). Regarding the complete study: To test whether fetal clonotypes persist, the study used deep sequencing on TCR alpha and beta repertoires from monozygotic twins, unrelated adults of various ages, and cord blood. Replicate twin experiments were performed at different times using different library preparation protocols to rule out contamination. What the study reported, not specific to this receptor: Because the same donors could not be followed over many years, conclusions were based on cross-sectional statistical analysis. Excess twin sharing in beta out-of-frame sequences was weaker because fewer shared sequences lowered the signal-to-noise ratio. Abundant cord blood beta clonotypes carried fewer insertions; young adult naive repertoires showed a weaker similar trend, while memory repertoires showed none. In monozygotic twins, recombination models systematically underestimated out-of-frame TCR alpha sharing, but the models matched the sharing seen between unrelated individuals. Out-of-frame TCR alpha sequences shared between twins showed an excess of low generation-probability sequences compared with coincidental sharing between unrelated individuals. Zero-insertion analyses could be partly confounded by invariant T cells such as MAIT and iNKT, although diverse VJ usage argued against such confounding for most clonotypes.

Library preparation used 5' RACE. Sequencing took place on an Illumina HiSeq 2000. Template switching introduced a universal primer binding site; the final cDNA contained a unique molecular identifier, enabling accurate counting of TCR cDNA molecules. First-strand cDNA for TCR alpha and beta chains was synthesized from specific primers in the conserved constant-segment region. To control for contamination, every cDNA library was double barcoded, receiving both a SMART-Mk sample barcode and Illumina barcodes. TruSeq adapter sequences along with Illumina sample barcodes were introduced in two successive PCR steps. Sequencing of the TCR alpha and beta cDNA libraries was done on the Illumina HiSeq platform using custom primers. Regarding the original processing steps: Unique molecular identifiers were extracted from raw reads with MiGEC, and CDR3 positions were determined with MiXCR. For each individual, recombination models were inferred using an EM algorithm with the repgenHMM and IGoR tools. The tcR package in R was used for shared clonotype analysis, with sharing normalized by the product of cloneset sizes. To study raw recombination free of thymic and clonal selection effects, out-of-frame nonproductive sequences were analyzed. TCRdb reprocessing: public reads trimmed at Q25 with fastp, clones called with MiXCR, in-frame beta chains kept. Records with the same CDR3 protein are collapsed into one entry carrying the most frequent genes and DNA. The V and J calls reflect TCRdb's pipeline rather than the authors' work. The table for this sample lists 510,000 or so distinct CDR3 sequences; around 15% of them were counted only once. Roughly 0.42% of the sample is taken by the ten largest.

Reading from cysteine to phenylalanine, the CDR3 counts 13 amino acids. Only the CDR3 region is kept as DNA, spanning 39 bases read in frame from base 1. In the germline V gene, CDR1 corresponds to SGHRS and CDR2 to YFSETQ. Clipping removes 4 bases from V and 4 bases from J, with 2 as the unmatched junction base count. This sample was shared with a second study, whose subject was yellow fever vaccine responses in identical twins. The second study's authors report: The authors reported that the T cell response to vaccination in identical twins appeared partly convergent and partly personalized. Focusing on identical twins, the study followed the T cell clones that responded to the vaccine, and did so with precision.

The sequenced material came from CD4+ T cells sorted from blood. The V and J segments used are TRBV5-1 and TRBJ2-1; TRBD2 agrees with 7 junctional bases. This TCR came from a woman aged 18-29 years in good health. Here is the DNA: TGCGCCAGCAGCGCCGGGGGGTACAATGAGCAGTTCTTC. Translated, this is CASSAGGYNEQFF.